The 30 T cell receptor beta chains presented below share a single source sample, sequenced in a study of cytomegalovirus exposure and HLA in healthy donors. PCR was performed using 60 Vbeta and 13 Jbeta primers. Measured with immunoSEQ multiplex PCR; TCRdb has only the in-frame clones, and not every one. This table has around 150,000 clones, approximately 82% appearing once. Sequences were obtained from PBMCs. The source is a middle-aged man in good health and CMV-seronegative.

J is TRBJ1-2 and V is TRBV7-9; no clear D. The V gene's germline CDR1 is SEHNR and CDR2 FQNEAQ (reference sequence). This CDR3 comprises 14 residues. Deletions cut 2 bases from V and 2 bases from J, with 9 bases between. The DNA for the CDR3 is TGTGCCAGCAGCTTACACGGGATAAACTATGGCTACACCTTC. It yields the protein CASSLHGINYGYTF. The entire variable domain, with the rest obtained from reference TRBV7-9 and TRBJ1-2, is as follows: DTGVSQNPRHKITKRGQNVTFRCDPISEHNRLYWYRQTLGQGPEFLTYFQNEAQLEKSRLLSDRFSAERPKGSFSTLEIQRTEQGDSAMYLCASSLHGINYGYTFGSGTRLTVV.

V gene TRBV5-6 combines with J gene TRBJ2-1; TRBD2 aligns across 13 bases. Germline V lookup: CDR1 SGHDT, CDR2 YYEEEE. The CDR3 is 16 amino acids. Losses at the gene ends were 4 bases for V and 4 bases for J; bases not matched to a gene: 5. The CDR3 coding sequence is TGTGCCAGCAGCATTAGGACTAGCGGGGGTTACAATGAGCAGTTCTTC. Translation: CASSIRTSGGYNEQFF. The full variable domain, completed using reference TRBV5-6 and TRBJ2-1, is DAGVTQSPTHLIKTRGQQVTLRCSPKSGHDTVSWYQQALGQGPQFIFQYYEEEERQRGNFPDRFSGHQFPNYSSELNVNALLLGDSALYLCASSIRTSGGYNEQFFGPGTRLTVL.

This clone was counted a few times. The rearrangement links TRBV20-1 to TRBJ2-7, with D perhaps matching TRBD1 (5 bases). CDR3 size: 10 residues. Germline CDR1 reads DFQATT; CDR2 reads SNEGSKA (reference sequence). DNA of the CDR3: TGCAGACGACAGTTCTACGAGCAGTACTTC. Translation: CRRQFYEQYF.

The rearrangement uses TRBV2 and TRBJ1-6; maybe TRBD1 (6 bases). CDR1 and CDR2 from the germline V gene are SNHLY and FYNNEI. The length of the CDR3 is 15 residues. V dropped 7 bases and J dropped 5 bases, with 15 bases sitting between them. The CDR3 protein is CASKLDSSHNSPLHF. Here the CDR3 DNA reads TGTGCCAGCAAGTTGGACAGTAGTCATAATTCACCCCTCCACTTT. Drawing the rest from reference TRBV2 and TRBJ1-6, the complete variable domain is EPEVTQTPSHQVTQMGQEVILRCVPISNHLYFYWYRQILGQKVEFLVSFYNNEISEKSEIFDDQFSVERPDGSNFTLKIRSTKLEDSAMYFCASKLDSSHNSPLHFGNGTRLTVT.

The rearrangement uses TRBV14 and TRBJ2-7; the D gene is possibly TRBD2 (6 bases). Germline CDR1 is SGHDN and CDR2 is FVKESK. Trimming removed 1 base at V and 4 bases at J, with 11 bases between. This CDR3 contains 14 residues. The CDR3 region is CASSQAGVSYEQYF. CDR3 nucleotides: TGTGCCAGCAGCCAAGCGGGAGTATCTTACGAGCAGTACTTC.

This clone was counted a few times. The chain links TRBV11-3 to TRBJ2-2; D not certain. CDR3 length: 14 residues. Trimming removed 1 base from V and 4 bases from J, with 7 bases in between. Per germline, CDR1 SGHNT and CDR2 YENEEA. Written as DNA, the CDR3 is TGTGCCAGCAGCTTAGTGGCTAGCACCGGGGAGCTGTTTTTT. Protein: CASSLVASTGELFF.

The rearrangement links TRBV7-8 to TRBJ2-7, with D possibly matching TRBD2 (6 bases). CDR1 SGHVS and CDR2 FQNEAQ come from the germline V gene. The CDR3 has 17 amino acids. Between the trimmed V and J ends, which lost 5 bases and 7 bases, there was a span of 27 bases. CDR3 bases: TGTGCCAGCAGCCCCCGAGGCGGGGCACCAAAAGATCGAGAGCAGTACTTC. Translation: CASSPRGGAPKDREQYF.

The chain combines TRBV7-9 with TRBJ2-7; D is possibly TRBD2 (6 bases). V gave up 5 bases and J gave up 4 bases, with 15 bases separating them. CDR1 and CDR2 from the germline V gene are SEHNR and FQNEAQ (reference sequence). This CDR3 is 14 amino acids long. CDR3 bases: TGTGCCAGCAGCCCCCTGGGACTGACGTACGAGCAGTACTTC. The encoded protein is CASSPLGLTYEQYF.

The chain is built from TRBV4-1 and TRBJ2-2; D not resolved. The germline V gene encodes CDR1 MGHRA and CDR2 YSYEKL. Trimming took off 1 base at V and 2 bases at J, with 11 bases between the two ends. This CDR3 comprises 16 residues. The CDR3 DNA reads TGCGCCAGCAGCCAAGGCAGGCCAATAAACACCGGGGAGCTGTTTTTT. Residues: CASSQGRPINTGELFF.

The CDR3: CATAGQGSGELFF. For the CDR3, the DNA is TGTGCCACCGCAGGACAGGGTAGCGGGGAGCTGTTTTTT. This sequence joins TRBV27 and TRBJ2-2, with 8 bases aligning to TRBD1. The CDR3 is 13 amino acids. The trim removed 10 bases at V and 7 bases at J, leaving 8 bases unmatched. Germline-derived CDR1 and CDR2 are MNHEY and SMNVEV (reference sequence).

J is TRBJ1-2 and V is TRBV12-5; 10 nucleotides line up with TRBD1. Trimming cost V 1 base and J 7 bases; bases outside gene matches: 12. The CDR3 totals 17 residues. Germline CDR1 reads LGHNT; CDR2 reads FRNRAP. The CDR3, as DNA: TGTGCTAGTGGTTTGGGCCTTCCCTGGGACAGGGGTTTTGGCTACACCTTC. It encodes CASGLGLPWDRGFGYTF. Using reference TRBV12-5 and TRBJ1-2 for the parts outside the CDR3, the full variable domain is DARVTQTPRHKVTEMGQEVTMRCQPILGHNTVFWYRQTMMQGLELLAYFRNRAPLDDSGMPKDRFSAEMPDATLATLKIQPSEPRDSAVYFCASGLGLPWDRGFGYTFGSGTRLTVV.

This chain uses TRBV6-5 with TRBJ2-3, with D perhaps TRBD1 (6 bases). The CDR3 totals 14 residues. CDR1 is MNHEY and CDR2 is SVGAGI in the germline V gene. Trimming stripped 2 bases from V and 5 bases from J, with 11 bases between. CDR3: CASSYVSGEDTQYF. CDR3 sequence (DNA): TGTGCCAGCAGTTACGTGTCAGGGGAAGATACGCAGTATTTT.

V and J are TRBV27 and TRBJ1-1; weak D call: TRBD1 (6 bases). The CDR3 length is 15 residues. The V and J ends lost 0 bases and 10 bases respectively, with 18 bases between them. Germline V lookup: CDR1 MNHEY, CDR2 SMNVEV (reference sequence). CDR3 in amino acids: CASSLSVQGGFGAFF. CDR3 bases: TGTGCCAGCAGTTTATCTGTACAGGGCGGGTTCGGAGCTTTCTTT.

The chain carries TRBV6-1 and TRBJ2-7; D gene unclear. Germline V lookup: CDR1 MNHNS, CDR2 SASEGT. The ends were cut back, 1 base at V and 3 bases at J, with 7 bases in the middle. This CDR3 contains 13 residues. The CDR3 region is CASSEGPNYEQYF. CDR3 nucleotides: TGTGCCAGCAGTGAAGGTCCAAACTACGAGCAGTACTTC.

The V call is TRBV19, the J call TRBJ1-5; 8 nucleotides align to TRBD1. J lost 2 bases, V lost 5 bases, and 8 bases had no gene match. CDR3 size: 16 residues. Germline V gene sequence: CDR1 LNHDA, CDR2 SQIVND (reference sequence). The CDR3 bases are TGTGCCAGTAGTCACCAGACAGGGGCGGGCAATCAGCCCCAGCATTTT. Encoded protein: CASSHQTGAGNQPQHF.

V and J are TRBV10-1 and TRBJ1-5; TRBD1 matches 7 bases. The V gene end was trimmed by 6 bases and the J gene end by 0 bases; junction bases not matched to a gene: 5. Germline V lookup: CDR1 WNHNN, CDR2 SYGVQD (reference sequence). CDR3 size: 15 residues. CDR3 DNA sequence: TGCGCCAGCAGGGAAGACAGGGCTAGCAATCAGCCCCAGCATTTT. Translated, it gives CASREDRASNQPQHF.

CDR3 sequence (DNA): TGTGCCAGCAGCTTAGCCGGGACAGGGCTCCTAAGGGCCAACGTCCTGACTTTC. Protein: CASSLAGTGLLRANVLTF. The V gene is TRBV5-6, the J gene TRBJ2-6; the match to TRBD1 covers 9 bases. The CDR3 has 18 amino acids. The junction had 11 bases not matched to a gene; V was cut back by 2 bases and J by 5 bases. Germline values: CDR1 SGHDT, CDR2 YYEEEE.

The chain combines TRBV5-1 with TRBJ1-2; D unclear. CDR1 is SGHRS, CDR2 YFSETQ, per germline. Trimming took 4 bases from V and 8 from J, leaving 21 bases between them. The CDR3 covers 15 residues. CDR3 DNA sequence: TGCGCCAGCAGCCTAGGAGGTAGACTGTATGAAGGCTACACCTTC. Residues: CASSLGGRLYEGYTF.

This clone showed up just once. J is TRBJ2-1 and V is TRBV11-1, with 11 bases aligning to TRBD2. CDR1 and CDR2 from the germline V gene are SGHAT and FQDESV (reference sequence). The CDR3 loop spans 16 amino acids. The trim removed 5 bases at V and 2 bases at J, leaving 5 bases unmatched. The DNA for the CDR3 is TGTGCCAGCAGCCCCCGACTAGCGGGGACCTACAATGAGCAGTTCTTC. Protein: CASSPRLAGTYNEQFF.

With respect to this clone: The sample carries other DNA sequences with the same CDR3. The CDR3, as DNA: TGTGCCAGTAGTATTGGACAGAACACTGAAGCTTTCTTT. It encodes CASSIGQNTEAFF. The V call is TRBV19, the J call TRBJ1-1; tentatively, D is TRBD1 (5 bases). Trimming removed 3 bases at V and 1 base at J, with 6 bases between. The germline CDR1 and CDR2 sequences are LNHDA and SQIVND (reference sequence). CDR3 length equals 13 residues.

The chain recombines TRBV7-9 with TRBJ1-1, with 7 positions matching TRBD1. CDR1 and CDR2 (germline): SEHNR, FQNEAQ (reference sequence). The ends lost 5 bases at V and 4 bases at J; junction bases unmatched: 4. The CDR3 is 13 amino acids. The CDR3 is CASSAQGGTEAFF. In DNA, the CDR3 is TGTGCCAGCAGCGCCCAGGGGGGCACTGAAGCTTTCTTT.

This chain's CDR3 is CASSPPGGYEQYF. The CDR3 DNA reads TGTGCCAGCAGTCCCCCAGGGGGGTACGAGCAGTACTTC. The chain couples TRBV28 to TRBJ2-7, with a tentative D call TRBD1 (7 bases). CDR1 MDHEN and CDR2 SYDVKM come from the germline V gene. The ends were cut back, 5 bases at V and 4 bases at J, with 12 bases in the middle. The length of the CDR3 is 13 residues.

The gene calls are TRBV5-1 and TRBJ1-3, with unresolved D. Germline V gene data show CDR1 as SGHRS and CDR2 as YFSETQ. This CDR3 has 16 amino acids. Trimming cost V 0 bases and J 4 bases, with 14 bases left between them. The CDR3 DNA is TGCGCCAGCAGCTTGGAGGCCACCATCGGGGGAAACACCATATATTTT. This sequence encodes CASSLEATIGGNTIYF.

CDR3 in amino acids: CASQAGSNQPQHF. The CDR3 nucleotides are TGTGCCAGCCAGGCCGGCAGTAATCAGCCCCAGCATTTT. This chain uses TRBV6-5 with TRBJ1-5, with D hard to call. Germline CDR1 is MNHEY and CDR2 is SVGAGI. The CDR3 has 13 residues. Between the trimmed V and J ends, which lost 8 bases and 4 bases, there was a span of 12 bases.

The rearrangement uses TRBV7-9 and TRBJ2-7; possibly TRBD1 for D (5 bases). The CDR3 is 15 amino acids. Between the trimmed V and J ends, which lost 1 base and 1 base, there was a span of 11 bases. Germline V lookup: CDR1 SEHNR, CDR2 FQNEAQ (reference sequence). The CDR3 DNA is TGTGCCAGCAGCTTAGAGGATCAGGGTTCCTACGAGCAGTACTTC. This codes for CASSLEDQGSYEQYF. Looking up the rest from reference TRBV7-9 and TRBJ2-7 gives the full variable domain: DTGVSQNPRHKITKRGQNVTFRCDPISEHNRLYWYRQTLGQGPEFLTYFQNEAQLEKSRLLSDRFSAERPKGSFSTLEIQRTEQGDSAMYLCASSLEDQGSYEQYFGPGTRLTVT.

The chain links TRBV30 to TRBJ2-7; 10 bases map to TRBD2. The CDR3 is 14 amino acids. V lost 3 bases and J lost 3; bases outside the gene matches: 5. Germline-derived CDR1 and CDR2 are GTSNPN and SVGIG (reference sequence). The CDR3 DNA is TGTGCCTGGAGGAAAGCGGGAGGGAACTACGAGCAGTACTTC. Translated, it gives CAWRKAGGNYEQYF.

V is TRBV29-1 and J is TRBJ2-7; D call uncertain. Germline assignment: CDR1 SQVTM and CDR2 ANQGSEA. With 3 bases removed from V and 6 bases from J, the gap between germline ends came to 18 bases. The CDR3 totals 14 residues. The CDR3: CSVEVTNTFSEQYF. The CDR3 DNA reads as TGCAGCGTTGAGGTAACTAACACGTTCTCCGAGCAGTACTTC.

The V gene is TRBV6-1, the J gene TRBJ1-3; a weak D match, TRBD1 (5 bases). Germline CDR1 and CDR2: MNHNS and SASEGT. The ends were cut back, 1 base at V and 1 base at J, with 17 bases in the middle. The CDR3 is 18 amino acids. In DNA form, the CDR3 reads TGTGCCAGCAGTGAAGGCGGGGCAGGGAAGTTTTCTGGAAACACCATATATTTT. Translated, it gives CASSEGGAGKFSGNTIYF.

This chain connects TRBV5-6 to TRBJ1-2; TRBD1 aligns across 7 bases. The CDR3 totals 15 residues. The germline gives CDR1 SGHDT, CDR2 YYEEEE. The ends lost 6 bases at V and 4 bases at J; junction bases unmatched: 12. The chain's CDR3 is CASNLTPGQLYGYTF. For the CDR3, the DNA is TGTGCCAGCAATCTTACCCCGGGACAGCTCTATGGCTACACCTTC.

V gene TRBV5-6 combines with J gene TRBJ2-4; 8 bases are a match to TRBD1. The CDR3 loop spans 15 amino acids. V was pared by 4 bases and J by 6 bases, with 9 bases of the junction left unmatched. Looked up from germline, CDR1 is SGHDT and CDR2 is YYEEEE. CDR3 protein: CASSDGQGSGNIQYF. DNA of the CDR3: TGTGCCAGCAGCGACGGACAGGGATCGGGAAACATTCAGTACTTC.